The rows below give T cell receptor beta chains drawn from one sample of a study of tumor and adjacent non-tumor tissue in lung cancer. TCRdb redid the calling of the multiplex PCR reads with MiXCR, one entry per CDR3 protein. This table holds 80,000 to 130,000 distinct CDR3 sequences, roughly two thirds found once. Sequencing used distant non-tumor lung tissue. These receptors were collected from a man aged 25 to 45 with non-small cell lung cancer. Both conserved end residues are part of each CDR3. D genes are given only for firm matches. Some rows have no size entry. The others give once, few or many, or a class for an expanded clone.

D: -
size: -
J: TRBJ1-2
V: TRBV11-3
DNA: TGTGCCAGCAACGATCGGGGCACCTATGGCTACACCTTC
CDR3: CASNDRGTYGYTF

D: -
size: few
J: TRBJ2-3
V: TRBV5-1
DNA: TGCGCCAGCAGAGCGGGACAGCCAGATACGCAGTATTTT
CDR3: CASRAGQPDTQYF

D: TRBD1
size: -
J: TRBJ2-2
V: TRBV6-5
DNA: TGTGCCAACACCCTTTATGGAACCGGGACAGGGGGTGTTTACACTGGGGAGCTGTTTTTT
CDR3: CANTLYGTGTGGVYTGELFF

D: -
size: medium-sized
J: TRBJ2-3
V: TRBV20-1
DNA: TGCAGTGCCAAGGATACGCAGTATTTT
CDR3: CSAKDTQYF

D: -
size: many
J: TRBJ2-3
V: TRBV20-1
DNA: TGCAGTGCTAGAGATTTCCAGCGGGCTGGCGATGTGGGGCAGTATTTT
CDR3: CSARDFQRAGDVGQYF

D: -
size: once
J: TRBJ2-2
V: TRBV10-3
DNA: TGTGCCATCAGTCGGGACGGGGTAGTAACCGGGGAGCTGTTTTTT
CDR3: CAISRDGVVTGELFF

D: -
size: -
J: TRBJ1-4
V: TRBV6-6
DNA: TGTGCCAGCAGACTCCCGCAAGGGGCCGGTAATGAAAAACTGTTTTTT
CDR3: CASRLPQGAGNEKLFF

D: -
size: many
J: TRBJ1-2
V: TRBV24-1
DNA: TGTGCCACCAGTGATAAGTCAGGCTATGGCTACACCTTC
CDR3: CATSDKSGYGYTF

D: -
size: -
J: TRBJ2-5
V: TRBV4-3
DNA: TGCGCCAGCATCCAAGTAGGGGGGAGCGCAGAGACCCAGTACTTC
CDR3: CASIQVGGSAETQYF

D: -
size: -
J: TRBJ1-1
V: TRBV6-5
DNA: TGTGCCAGCGCCCAGATAGGGGGGGACACTAAAGCTTTCTTT
CDR3: CASAQIGGDTKAFF

D: TRBD2
size: -
J: TRBJ2-2
V: TRBV7-9
DNA: TGTGCCAGCAGCCCAGAGCTAGCGGGGGCGACTACCGGGGAGCTGTTTTTT
CDR3: CASSPELAGATTGELFF